This T cell receptor (beta chain) is from a study of blood T cell repertoires in COVID-19. Study background: COVID-19 samples from acute and convalescent phases originated in the United States, Italy and Spain. Sources were T cells, B-cell-depleted T cells, or PBMCs; the material itself was cDNA or gDNA.

Original analysis: Reference gene primer amplification gave nucleated cell count estimates. Measured with immunoSEQ multiplex PCR; TCRdb has only the in-frame clones, and not every one. The DNA gave D and trimming, while V, J and clone size come from that table. The sample has approximately 280,000 clones, 86% seen once. The germline gives CDR1 KGHSH, CDR2 LQKENI. The V gene end was trimmed by 4 bases and the J gene end by 2 bases; junction bases not matched to a gene: 7. This CDR3 contains 15 residues. The chain employs TRBV18 and TRBJ2-7, with TRBD1 matching over 8 bases. The sequencing input was peripheral blood. This clonotype was obtained from a woman aged 30 to 39 who had recovered from COVID-19. CDR3 bases: TGTGCCAGCTCACGAGAGACAGGGGCGACCTACGAGCAGTACTTC. Residues: CASSRETGATYEQYF.